The present TCR beta chain was sequenced within a study of Graves' ophthalmopathy and Graves' hyperthyroidism. At the level of the study: Pretreatment peripheral blood was obtained at initial diagnosis.

The germline V gene has CDR1 SGHTA and CDR2 FQGNSA. There are 15 residues in the CDR3. The V end lost 3 bases, the J end lost 3 bases, and 14 bases lay between the germline ends. This clonotype was seen many times. From RNA, the CDR3 regions of TCR beta chains were amplified and sequenced. First-round RT-PCR employed HTBI primers, with a second-round multiplex PCR after it. TCRdb re-derived calls from the multiplex PCR reads in MiXCR, one entry per CDR3 protein. The top ten clones hold roughly 1.6% of a sample with a few hundred thousand distinct CDR3 sequences, approximately 20% of them seen once. In donors with ophthalmopathy, activity was moderate-to-severe, with CAS ≥3, NOSPECS ≥4 and duration under 3 months. Fresh peripheral blood, around 10 ml, was the PBMC source.

This sequence originates from a woman under 30 with Graves' ophthalmopathy. The sample comprised peripheral blood. The V gene is TRBV7-2, the J gene TRBJ1-1, with D unresolved. CDR3 nucleotides: TGTGCCAGCAGCTTGTTCAGGCAGGCTTACACTGAAGCTTTCTTT. Its protein product is CASSLFRQAYTEAFF.